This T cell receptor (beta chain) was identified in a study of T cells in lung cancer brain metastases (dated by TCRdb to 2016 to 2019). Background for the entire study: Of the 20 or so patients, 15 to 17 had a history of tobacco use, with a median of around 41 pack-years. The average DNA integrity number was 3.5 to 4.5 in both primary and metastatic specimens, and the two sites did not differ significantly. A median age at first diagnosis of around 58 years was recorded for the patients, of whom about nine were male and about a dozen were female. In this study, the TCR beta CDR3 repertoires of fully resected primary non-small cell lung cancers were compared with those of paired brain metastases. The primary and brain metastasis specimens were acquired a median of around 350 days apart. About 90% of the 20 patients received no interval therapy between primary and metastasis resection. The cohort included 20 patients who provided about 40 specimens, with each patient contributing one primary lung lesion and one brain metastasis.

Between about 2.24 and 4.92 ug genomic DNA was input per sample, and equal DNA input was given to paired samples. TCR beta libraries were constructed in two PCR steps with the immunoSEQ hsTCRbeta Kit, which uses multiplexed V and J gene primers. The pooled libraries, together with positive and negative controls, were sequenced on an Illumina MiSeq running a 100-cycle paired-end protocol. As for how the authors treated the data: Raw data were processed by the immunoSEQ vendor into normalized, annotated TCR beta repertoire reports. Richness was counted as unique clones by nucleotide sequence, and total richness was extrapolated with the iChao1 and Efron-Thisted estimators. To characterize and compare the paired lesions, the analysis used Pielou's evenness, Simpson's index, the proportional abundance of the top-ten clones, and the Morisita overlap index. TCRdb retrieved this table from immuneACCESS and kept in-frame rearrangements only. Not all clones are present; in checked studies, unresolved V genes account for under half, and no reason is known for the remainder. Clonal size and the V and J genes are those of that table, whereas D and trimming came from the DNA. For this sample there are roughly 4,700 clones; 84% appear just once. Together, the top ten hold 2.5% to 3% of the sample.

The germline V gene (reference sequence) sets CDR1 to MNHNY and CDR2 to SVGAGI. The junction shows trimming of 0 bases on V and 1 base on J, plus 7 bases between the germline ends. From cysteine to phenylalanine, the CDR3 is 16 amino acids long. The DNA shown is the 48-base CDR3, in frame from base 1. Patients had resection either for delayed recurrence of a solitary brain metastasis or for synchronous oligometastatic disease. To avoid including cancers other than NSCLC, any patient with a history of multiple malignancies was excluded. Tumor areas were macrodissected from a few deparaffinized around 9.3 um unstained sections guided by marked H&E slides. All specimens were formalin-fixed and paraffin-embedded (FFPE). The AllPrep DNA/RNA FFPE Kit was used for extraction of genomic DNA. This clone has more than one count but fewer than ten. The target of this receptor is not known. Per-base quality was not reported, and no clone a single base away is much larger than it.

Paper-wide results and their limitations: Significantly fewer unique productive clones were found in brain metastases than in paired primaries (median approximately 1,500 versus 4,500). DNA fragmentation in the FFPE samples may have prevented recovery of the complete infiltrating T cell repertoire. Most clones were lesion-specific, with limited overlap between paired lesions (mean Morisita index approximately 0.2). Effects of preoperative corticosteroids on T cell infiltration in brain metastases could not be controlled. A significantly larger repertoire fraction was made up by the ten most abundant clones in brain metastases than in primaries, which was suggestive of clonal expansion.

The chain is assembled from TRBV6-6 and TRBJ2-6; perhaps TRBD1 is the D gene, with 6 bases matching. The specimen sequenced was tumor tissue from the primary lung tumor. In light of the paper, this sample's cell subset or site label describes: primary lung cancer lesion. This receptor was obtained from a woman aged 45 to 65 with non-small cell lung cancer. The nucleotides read TGTGCCAGCAGTTACTCAGGGGGTTCTGGGGCCAACGTCCTGACTTTC. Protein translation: CASSYSGGSGANVLTF.